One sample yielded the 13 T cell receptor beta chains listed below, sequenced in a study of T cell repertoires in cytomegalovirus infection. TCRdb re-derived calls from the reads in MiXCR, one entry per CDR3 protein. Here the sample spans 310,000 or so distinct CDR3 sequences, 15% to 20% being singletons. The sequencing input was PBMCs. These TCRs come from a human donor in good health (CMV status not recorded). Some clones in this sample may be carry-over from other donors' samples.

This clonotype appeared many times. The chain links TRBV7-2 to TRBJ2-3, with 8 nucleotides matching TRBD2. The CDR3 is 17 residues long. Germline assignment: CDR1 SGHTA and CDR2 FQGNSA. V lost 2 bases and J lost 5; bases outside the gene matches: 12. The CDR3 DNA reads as TGTGCCAGCAGCTTACGCTCCCGGGGGGGGTCGGGAGATACGCAGTATTTT. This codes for CASSLRSRGGSGDTQYF.

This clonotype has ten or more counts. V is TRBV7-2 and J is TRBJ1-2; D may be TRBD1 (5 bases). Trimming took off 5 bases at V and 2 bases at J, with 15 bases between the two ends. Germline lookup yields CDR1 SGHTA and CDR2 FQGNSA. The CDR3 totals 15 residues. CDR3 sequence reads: CASSPRGSGNYGYTF. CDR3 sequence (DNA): TGTGCCAGCAGCCCGAGGGGCTCCGGAAACTATGGCTACACCTTC.

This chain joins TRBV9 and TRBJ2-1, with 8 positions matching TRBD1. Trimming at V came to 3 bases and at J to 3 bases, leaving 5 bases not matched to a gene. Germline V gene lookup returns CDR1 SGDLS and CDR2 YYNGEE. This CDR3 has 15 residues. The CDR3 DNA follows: TGTGCCAGCAGCGCACCCAGGGGGCGCTACAATGAGCAGTTCTTC. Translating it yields CASSAPRGRYNEQFF.

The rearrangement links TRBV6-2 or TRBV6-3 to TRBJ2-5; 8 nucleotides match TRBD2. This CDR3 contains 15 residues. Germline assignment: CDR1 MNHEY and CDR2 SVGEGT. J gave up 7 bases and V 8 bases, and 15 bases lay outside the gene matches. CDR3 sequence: CASHPDGGALGTQYF. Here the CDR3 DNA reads TGTGCCAGCCACCCCGACGGGGGGGCTCTGGGGACCCAGTACTTC.

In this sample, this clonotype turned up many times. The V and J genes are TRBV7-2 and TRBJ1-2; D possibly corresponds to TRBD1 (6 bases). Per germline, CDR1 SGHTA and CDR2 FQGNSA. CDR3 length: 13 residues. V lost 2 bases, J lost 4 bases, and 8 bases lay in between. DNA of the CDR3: TGTGCCAGCAGCTTATGGGGGGCCTATGGCTACACCTTC. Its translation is CASSLWGAYGYTF.

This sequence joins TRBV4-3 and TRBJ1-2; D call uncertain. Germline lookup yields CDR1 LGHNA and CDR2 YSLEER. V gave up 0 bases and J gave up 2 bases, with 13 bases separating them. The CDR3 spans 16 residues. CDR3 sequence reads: CASSQDLASQNYGYTF. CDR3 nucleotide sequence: TGCGCCAGCAGCCAAGATCTCGCCAGCCAGAACTATGGCTACACCTTC.

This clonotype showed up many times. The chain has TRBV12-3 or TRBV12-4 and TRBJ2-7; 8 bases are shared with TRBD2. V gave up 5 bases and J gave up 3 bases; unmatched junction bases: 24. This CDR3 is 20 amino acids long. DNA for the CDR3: TGTGCCAGCAGTCCGAAAGCGACTAGCGACTCTTTGGTGCGATTCTACGAGCAGTACTTC. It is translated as CASSPKATSDSLVRFYEQYF.

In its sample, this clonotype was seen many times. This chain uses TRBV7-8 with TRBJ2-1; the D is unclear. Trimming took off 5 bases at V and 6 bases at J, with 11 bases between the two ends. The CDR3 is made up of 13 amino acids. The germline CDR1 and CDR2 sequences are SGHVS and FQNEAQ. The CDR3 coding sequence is TGTGCCAGCAGCCCAAGGACGGTCAATGAGCAGTTCTTC. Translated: CASSPRTVNEQFF.

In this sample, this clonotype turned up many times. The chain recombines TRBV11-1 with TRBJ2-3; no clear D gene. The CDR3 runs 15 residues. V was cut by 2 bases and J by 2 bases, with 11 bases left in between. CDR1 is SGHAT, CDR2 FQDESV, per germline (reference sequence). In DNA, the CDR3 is TGTGCCAGCAGCTTATCCCCCGGAACCACAGATACGCAGTATTTT. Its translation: CASSLSPGTTDTQYF. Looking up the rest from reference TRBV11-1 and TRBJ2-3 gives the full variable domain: EAEVAQSPRYKITEKSQAVAFWCDPISGHATLYWYRQILGQGPELLVQFQDESVVDDSQLPKDRFSAERLKGVDSTLKIQPAELGDSAMYLCASSLSPGTTDTQYFGPGTRLTVL.

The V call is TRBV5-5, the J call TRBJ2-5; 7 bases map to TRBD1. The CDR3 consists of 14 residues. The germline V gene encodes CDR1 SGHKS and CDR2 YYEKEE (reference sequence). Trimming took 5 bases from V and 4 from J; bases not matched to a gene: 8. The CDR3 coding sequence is TGTGCCAGCAGGCAAACAGGGGCAGGAGAGACCCAGTACTTC. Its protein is CASRQTGAGETQYF.

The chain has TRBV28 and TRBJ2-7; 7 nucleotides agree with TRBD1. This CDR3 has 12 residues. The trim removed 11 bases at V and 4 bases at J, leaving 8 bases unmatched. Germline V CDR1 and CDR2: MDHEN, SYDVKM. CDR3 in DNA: TGTGCCTCCAGGGGGACCTGGTACGAGCAGTACTTC. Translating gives CASRGTWYEQYF.

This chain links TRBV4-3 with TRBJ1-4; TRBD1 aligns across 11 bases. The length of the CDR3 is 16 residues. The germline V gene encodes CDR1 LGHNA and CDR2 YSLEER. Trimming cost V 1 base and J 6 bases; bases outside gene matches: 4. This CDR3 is CASSQGPGQGDEKLFF. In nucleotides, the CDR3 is TGCGCCAGCAGCCAAGGTCCGGGACAGGGGGATGAAAAACTGTTTTTT.

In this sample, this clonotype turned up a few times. CDR3: CASFARPNYGYTF. The CDR3, as DNA: TGTGCCAGCTTCGCCCGGCCTAACTATGGCTACACCTTC. J is TRBJ1-2 and V is TRBV7-2; D uncertain. V dropped 8 bases and J dropped 0 bases, with 10 bases sitting between them. This CDR3 spans 13 amino acids. CDR1 is SGHTA and CDR2 is FQGNSA in the germline V gene.